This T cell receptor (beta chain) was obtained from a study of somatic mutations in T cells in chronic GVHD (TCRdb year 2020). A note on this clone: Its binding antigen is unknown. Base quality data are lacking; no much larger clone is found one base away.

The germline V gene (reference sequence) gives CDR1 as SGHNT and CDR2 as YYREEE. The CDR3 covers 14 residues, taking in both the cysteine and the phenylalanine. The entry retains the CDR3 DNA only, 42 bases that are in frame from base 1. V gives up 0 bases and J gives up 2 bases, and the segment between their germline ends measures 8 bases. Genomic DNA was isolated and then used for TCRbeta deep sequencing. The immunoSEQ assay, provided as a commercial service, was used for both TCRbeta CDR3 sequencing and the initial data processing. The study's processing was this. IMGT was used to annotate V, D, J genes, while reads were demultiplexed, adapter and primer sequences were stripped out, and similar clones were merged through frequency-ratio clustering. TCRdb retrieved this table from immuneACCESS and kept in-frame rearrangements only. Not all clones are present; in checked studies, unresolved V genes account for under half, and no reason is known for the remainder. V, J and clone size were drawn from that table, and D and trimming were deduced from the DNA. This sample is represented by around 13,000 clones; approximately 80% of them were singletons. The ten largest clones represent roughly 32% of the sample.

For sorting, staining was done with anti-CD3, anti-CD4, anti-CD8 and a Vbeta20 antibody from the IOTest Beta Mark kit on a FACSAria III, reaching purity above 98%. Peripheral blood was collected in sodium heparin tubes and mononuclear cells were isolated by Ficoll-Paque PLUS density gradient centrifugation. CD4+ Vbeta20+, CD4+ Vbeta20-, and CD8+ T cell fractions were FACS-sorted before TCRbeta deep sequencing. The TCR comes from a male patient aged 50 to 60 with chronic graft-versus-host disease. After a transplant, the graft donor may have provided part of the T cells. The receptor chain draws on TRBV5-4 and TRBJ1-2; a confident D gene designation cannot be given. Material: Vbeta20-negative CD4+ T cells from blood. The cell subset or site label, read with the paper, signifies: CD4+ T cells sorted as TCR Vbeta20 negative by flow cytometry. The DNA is TGTGCCAGCAGCTTGGAGGGAGGAAACTATGGCTACACCTTC. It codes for CASSLEGGNYGYTF.